The 22 T cell receptor beta chains below all came from one sample that was sequenced in a study of T cell repertoires in cytomegalovirus infection. For these receptors, no antigen is known. One entry per CDR3 protein, called by TCRdb with MiXCR from the reads. Among about 220,000 distinct CDR3 sequences, less than 50% were seen once, and the ten largest hold approximately 60%. The material sequenced was CD8+ T cells from cultured PBMCs, taken from culture after CMV antigen stimulation. These receptors were obtained from a human donor in good health (CMV status not recorded). Some clones in this sample may be carry-over from other donors' samples.

This sequence joins TRBV9 and TRBJ2-7, with 7 positions matching TRBD2. The CDR3 has 14 amino acids. Unmatched junction bases numbered 4, after V lost 4 bases and J lost 0 bases. Germline V gives CDR1 SGDLS, CDR2 YYNGEE. The CDR3: CASSQASGSYEQYF. DNA of the CDR3: TGTGCCAGCAGCCAAGCTAGCGGCTCCTACGAGCAGTACTTC. Supplemented by reference TRBV9 and TRBJ2-7, the full variable domain reads DSGVTQTPKHLITATGQRVTLRCSPRSGDLSVYWYQQSLDQGLQFLIQYYNGEERAKGNILERFSAQQFPDLHSELNLSSLELGDSALYFCASSQASGSYEQYFGPGTRLTVT.

This clonotype was seen a handful of times. The chain carries TRBV7-6 and TRBJ2-5, with D unresolved. This CDR3 is 16 amino acids long. CDR1 is SGHVS and CDR2 is FNYEAQ in the germline V gene. Trimming stripped 2 bases from V and 4 bases from J, with 17 bases between. The DNA of the CDR3 is TGTGCCAGCAGCTTAAGAACGGGCAACACGGGAGAGACCCAGTACTTC. Its protein is CASSLRTGNTGETQYF.

The gene calls are TRBV12-3 or TRBV12-4 and TRBJ1-5; 10 positions agree with TRBD1. V was pared by 3 bases and J by 6 bases, with 14 bases of the junction left unmatched. This CDR3 is 18 amino acids long. DNA of the CDR3: TGTGCCAGCAGTTTTTCGCCGGGACAGGGGCTTTTGAGTCAGCCCCAGCATTTT. The encoded protein is CASSFSPGQGLLSQPQHF.

The table lists this clonotype with many counts. The chain recombines TRBV27 with TRBJ2-7; D may be TRBD1 (5 bases). Germline lookup yields CDR1 MNHEY and CDR2 SMNVEV (reference sequence). The V gene lost 3 bases and the J gene lost 3 bases, with 15 bases spanning the gap. CDR3 size: 15 residues. Here the CDR3 DNA reads TGTGCCAGCAGTTTGGGGCCACACCCCCTCTACGAGCAGTACTTC. This codes for CASSLGPHPLYEQYF.

J is TRBJ2-2 and V is TRBV24-1; no firm D call. V was pared by 9 bases and J by 1 base, with 11 bases between. In germline, CDR1 is KGHDR, CDR2 SFDVKD. The CDR3 has 14 residues. The CDR3 loop reads CATEDQENTGELFF. For the CDR3, the DNA is TGTGCCACCGAGGACCAGGAGAACACCGGGGAGCTGTTTTTT.

The table lists this clonotype with a few counts. V gene TRBV7-6 combines with J gene TRBJ1-5, with unresolved D. The CDR3 totals 14 residues. From germline, CDR1 is SGHVS and CDR2 FNYEAQ. V dropped 6 bases and J dropped 4 bases, with 13 bases sitting between them. CDR3 residues: CASSPSPGNQPQHF. The CDR3, as DNA: TGTGCCAGCAGTCCCAGCCCGGGGAATCAGCCCCAGCATTTT.

As for this clonotype: One end of the junction fails to match germline, which may point to a read error. The chain combines TRBV15 with TRBJ2-1; 11 nucleotides line up with TRBD2. CDR3 length: 15 residues. In germline, CDR1 is LNHNV, CDR2 YYDKDF (reference sequence). This chain's CDR3 is CATTAGTSGYNQQFF. The CDR3 DNA reads TGTGCCACCACGGCAGGGACTAGCGGCTACAATCAGCAGTTCTTC.

In DNA, the CDR3 is TGTGCCAGCAGTTTATACGGGAACCTCTATAATTCACCCCTCCACTTT. Protein: CASSLYGNLYNSPLHF. The V call is TRBV27, the J call TRBJ1-6; D gene unclear. The germline gives CDR1 MNHEY, CDR2 SMNVEV (reference sequence). The CDR3 spans 16 residues. V lost 1 base and J 3 bases, leaving 10 bases between the germline ends.

This clonotype was seen a handful of times. V gene TRBV7-3 combines with J gene TRBJ2-1, with TRBD2 identical over 13 bases. CDR1 and CDR2 (germline): SGHTA, FQGTGA. The junction had 2 bases not matched to a gene; V was cut back by 4 bases and J by 5 bases. The CDR3 is made up of 15 amino acids. Written as DNA, the CDR3 is TGTGCCAGCAGCTCGGGACTAGCGGGGAACAATGAGCAGTTCTTC. Its translation: CASSSGLAGNNEQFF.

The chain uses TRBV15 and TRBJ2-1, with D perhaps TRBD2 (5 bases). CDR3 length: 16 residues. In germline, CDR1 is LNHNV, CDR2 YYDKDF (reference sequence). V was clipped by 0 bases and J by 4 bases, with 13 bases between them. The CDR3 protein is CATSRDRLAEYNEQFF. In nucleotides, the CDR3 is TGTGCCACCAGCAGAGACAGGCTAGCAGAATACAATGAGCAGTTCTTC.

J is TRBJ1-2 and V is TRBV6-6; D call uncertain. Germline V gene sequence: CDR1 MNHNY, CDR2 SVGAGI (reference sequence). The CDR3 totals 11 residues. Trimming shortened V by 3 bases and J by 8 bases, and 7 bases separated the two germline ends. The CDR3 DNA sequence: TGTGCCAGCAGTTATGGACCGGGCTACACCTTC. Translating gives CASSYGPGYTF.

This clonotype was counted only a few times. The chain joins TRBV7-9 to TRBJ2-1, with 15 bases matching TRBD2. V shed 4 bases and J 4 bases; nucleotides not matched to a gene: 2. This CDR3 spans 16 amino acids. Germline CDR1 reads SEHNR; CDR2 reads FQNEAQ (reference sequence). In nucleotides, the CDR3 is TGTGCCAGCAGCTGGACTAGCGGGGGGGATTACAATGAGCAGTTCTTC. Translating gives CASSWTSGGDYNEQFF. Complete variable domain (other parts from reference TRBV7-9 and TRBJ2-1): DTGVSQNPRHKITKRGQNVTFRCDPISEHNRLYWYRQTLGQGPEFLTYFQNEAQLEKSRLLSDRFSAERPKGSFSTLEIQRTEQGDSAMYLCASSWTSGGDYNEQFFGPGTRLTVL.

The sample holds many counts of this clonotype. The J gene is TRBJ1-2, the V gene TRBV6-1; 7 bases match TRBD1. Germline V gene lookup returns CDR1 MNHNS and CDR2 SASEGT. CDR3 length: 15 amino acids. With V trimmed by 4 bases and J by 4 bases, 9 bases remained unmatched. CDR3 sequence (DNA): TGTGCCAGCAGTGGTGACAGGGCACGAATCTATGGCTACACCTTC. The encoded protein is CASSGDRARIYGYTF.

The chain has TRBV9 and TRBJ1-5; D uncertain. This CDR3 is 10 amino acids long. Between the trimmed V and J ends, which lost 7 bases and 5 bases, there was a span of 4 bases. Germline assignment: CDR1 SGDLS and CDR2 YYNGEE. The CDR3 coding sequence is TGTGCCAGCGGGGATCAGCCCCAGCATTTT. This translates into CASGDQPQHF.

This chain joins TRBV28 and TRBJ2-1; the D gene is possibly TRBD2 (6 bases). Looked up from germline, CDR1 is MDHEN and CDR2 is SYDVKM. Trimming removed 2 bases from V and 6 bases from J, with 14 bases in between. The CDR3 has 15 residues. CDR3 loop: CASSLAASVSNEQFF. The CDR3 nucleotides read TGTGCCAGCAGTTTAGCGGCTAGCGTGAGCAATGAGCAGTTCTTC.

V and J are TRBV20-1 and TRBJ2-7, with unresolved D. V was shortened by 0 bases and J by 0 bases, with 15 bases between the two germline ends. The germline gives CDR1 DFQATT, CDR2 SNEGSKA (reference sequence). The CDR3 has 16 amino acids. The CDR3: CSARDVRRMTSYEQYF. The CDR3 bases are TGCAGTGCTAGAGATGTTCGGCGGATGACCTCCTACGAGCAGTACTTC.

This clonotype showed up just a few times. J is TRBJ2-7 and V is TRBV7-9, with a possible D match to TRBD2 (5 bases). The CDR3 consists of 12 residues. In germline, CDR1 is SEHNR, CDR2 FQNEAQ (reference sequence). V lost 5 bases and J lost 6, with 11 bases in between. The CDR3 loop reads CASSISGSEQYF. Here the CDR3 DNA reads TGTGCCAGCAGCATTTCGGGAAGCGAGCAGTACTTC. The whole variable domain, filled in from reference TRBV7-9 and TRBJ2-7, reads DTGVSQNPRHKITKRGQNVTFRCDPISEHNRLYWYRQTLGQGPEFLTYFQNEAQLEKSRLLSDRFSAERPKGSFSTLEIQRTEQGDSAMYLCASSISGSEQYFGPGTRLTVT.

The V and J genes are TRBV7-2 and TRBJ2-1; a weak D match, TRBD2 (6 bases). Deletions cut 2 bases from V and 5 bases from J, with 13 bases between. CDR3 length: 15 residues. Germline-derived CDR1 and CDR2 are SGHTA and FQGNSA. CDR3 region: CASSLNGGPNNEQFF. The CDR3 DNA reads TGTGCCAGCAGCTTAAACGGGGGACCAAACAATGAGCAGTTCTTC.

Ten or more counts support this clonotype. In DNA form, the CDR3 reads TGTGCCACCAGGGACAGGGGCCAAGAGACCCAGTACTTC. Its translation: CATRDRGQETQYF. V is TRBV15 and J is TRBJ2-5, with TRBD1 matching 9 bases. The V gene end was trimmed by 6 bases and the J gene end by 1 base; junction bases not matched to a gene: 0. Germline-derived CDR1 and CDR2 are LNHNV and YYDKDF (reference sequence). This CDR3 is 13 amino acids long.

The rearrangement uses TRBV9 and TRBJ2-3, with D perhaps TRBD1 (6 bases). The CDR3 covers 13 residues. Trimming took off 3 bases at V and 2 bases at J, with 7 bases between the two ends. Germline CDR1 and CDR2: SGDLS and YYNGEE. CDR3 sequence (DNA): TGTGCCAGCAGCGGGGACAACACAGATACGCAGTATTTT. This translates into CASSGDNTDTQYF.

Ten or more counts support this clonotype. This sequence joins TRBV12-3 or TRBV12-4 and TRBJ2-1; TRBD2 agrees at 14 bases. This CDR3 is built from 15 residues. V shed 3 bases, J shed 9 bases, and the junction held 4 bases outside the gene matches. CDR3 in amino acids: CASSLTSGRAGEQFF. In nucleotides, the CDR3 is TGTGCCAGCAGTTTGACTAGCGGGAGGGCCGGTGAGCAGTTCTTC.

This clonotype has a handful of counts. V gene TRBV7-8 combines with J gene TRBJ2-7; D might be TRBD1 or TRBD2, each matching 5 bases. The CDR3 extends over 15 amino acids. The germline V gene has CDR1 SGHVS and CDR2 FQNEAQ. V lost 8 bases, J lost 0 bases, and 17 bases lay in between. CDR3 in DNA: TGTGCCAGCGGGCCGGGACGGACAAGCTCCTACGAGCAGTACTTC. Translating gives CASGPGRTSSYEQYF.